This TCR beta chain was profiled in a study of blood T cell repertoires in COVID-19. Across the study: The United States, Italy and Spain provided the acute and convalescent COVID-19 samples.

This clone was detected once. The sample holds other DNA sequences that translate to the same CDR3. Methods used by the authors: For nucleated cells, counts were estimated from reference gene primer amplification. Libraries were prepared by immunoSEQ multiplex PCR; TCRdb keeps only in-frame clonotypes and omits some of them. V, J and clone size derive from that table, while D and trimming were established from the DNA sequence. The data contain over 200,000 clones, around 89% of them singletons. Participant ages covered roughly 18 to 89 years across around 25 US areas. Participants classified as exposed had met a COVID-19 case within 2 weeks before study entry. The source is a man under 40 who had been exposed to COVID-19. Sequences were obtained from PBMCs or T cells enriched from blood (not recorded which).

In DNA form, the CDR3 reads TGTGCCAGCAGTGTAAACAGGGGGAACTATGGCTACACCTTC. Its protein is CASSVNRGNYGYTF. V and J are TRBV2 and TRBJ1-2, with 8 nucleotides matching TRBD1. Germline V CDR1 and CDR2: SNHLY, FYNNEI. Trimming cost V 4 bases and J 2 bases; bases outside gene matches: 3. The CDR3 is made up of 14 amino acids.